Listed below are T cell receptor beta chains from one sample, sequenced in a study of blood T cells in healthy people across ages. In TCRdb, the 5' RACE reads were re-called with MiXCR into one record per CDR3 protein. The sample lists about 640,000 distinct CDR3 sequences; around three fifths were seen once. The sample was blood. These receptors were taken from a man aged 60 to 69 in good health. Each CDR3 is given without its conserved first and last residue. A clone size is listed for some rows: how often the clone was seen (once, few, many), or a class if it is expanded.

clone_size | cdr3_length | v_call | cdr3_aa
few | 13 | TRBV12-3/TRBV12-4 | ASNHVGRSHSPLH
few | 10 | TRBV29-1 | SVVKGGDTQY
few | 14 | TRBV6-5 | ASRGAHGSGANVLT
- | 13 | TRBV7-2 | ASSFPGWNNYGYT
- | 11 | TRBV5-5 | ASSWELAGEQF
few | 10 | TRBV27 | ASSKNQETQY
- | 13 | TRBV7-9 | ASSLGLAGAYEQY
- | 15 | TRBV5-1 | ASSYTSGTSSGHEQF
- | 15 | TRBV20-1 | SARGTSGGATYNEQF
few | 14 | TRBV4-2 | ASSQAGGGGSYEQY
few | 11 | TRBV20-1 | SASRAERETQY
- | 13 | TRBV5-1 | ASSGLTLTGGEQF
- | 14 | TRBV9 | ASSVQSGGVTDTQY
- | 14 | TRBV9 | ASSVEAGEDADTQY
few | 14 | TRBV20-1 | SAADRPHSGANVLT
- | 14 | TRBV9 | ASSVDSGGYTDTQY
- | 13 | TRBV12-5 | ASGPSGGSTDTQY
- | 13 | TRBV20-1 | SARDWDRGNSPLH
- | 14 | TRBV20-1 | SAKPTLTLSYNEQF
few | 15 | TRBV3-1 | ASSQDFGGAYTGELF
- | 16 | TRBV7-2 | ASSPGLAGPVAYNEQF
- | 12 | TRBV20-1 | SAPYSNHGDTQY
few | 13 | TRBV7-2 | ASSPQLFSNQPQH
- | 14 | TRBV7-9 | ASSPGGRTGTNEQF
- | 12 | TRBV18 | ASSIITPDTEAF
- | 13 | TRBV4-1 | ASSRGQGNNQPQH
few | 11 | TRBV14 | ASSTRYIHEQF
- | 12 | TRBV20-1 | SALPTGYPDTQY
few | 11 | TRBV29-1 | SVADYSNQPQH
few | 13 | TRBV7-2 | ASRQSQGLDYGYT
- | 11 | TRBV18 | ASSQGRAGGYT
once | 13 | TRBV10-3 | AISRTSGGTDTQY
few | 16 | TRBV5-1 | ASGSGTSRSSGSYEQY
- | 12 | TRBV3-1 | ASSPLGGQAEAF
few | 13 | TRBV3-1 | ASSQVNSGANVLT
- | 14 | TRBV6-2/TRBV6-3 | ASTDEGGIWQDTQY
- | 10 | TRBV3-1 | ASSHPSDTQY
- | 11 | TRBV12-3/TRBV12-4 | ASSGDRGRGAF
- | 13 | TRBV5-1 | ASSFERGDSYEQY
- | 13 | TRBV6-1 | ASSEGDRGGSGYT
- | 13 | TRBV23-1 | ASSDGELTTDTQY
- | 12 | TRBV9 | ASSPRDYHVEQF
- | 12 | TRBV6-1 | ASRVTGRHYEQY
once | 14 | TRBV4-2 | ASTLKTAGHGGELF
- | 10 | TRBV29-1 | SALTEQETQY
- | 14 | TRBV5-5 | ASSPPGAADTDTQY
- | 14 | TRBV7-2 | ASSSGRRLAKNIQY
- | 12 | TRBV5-6 | ASGGPPLNTEAF
- | 9 | TRBV2 | ASMRGREQF
- | 11 | TRBV9 | ASRSGHSGEQF
- | 13 | TRBV28 | ASSAGTGTLIGYT
- | 14 | TRBV15 | ATSLWGQDLNYGYT